This T cell receptor (beta chain) originates from a study of T-cell memory formation after mild COVID-19. Study-level background: For the most part, TCR clusters were specific to one donor. Whole-study results and caveats: Clones contracting day 15 to 85 were balanced CD4/CD8; later expanders leaned CD4+.

Germline assignment: CDR1 SGHAT and CDR2 FQNNGV. V shed 3 bases and J 7 bases; nucleotides not matched to a gene: 6. The length of the CDR3 is 15 residues. TCRdb reprocessed the 5' RACE reads via MiXCR and lists one record per CDR3 protein. This sample has approximately 170,000 distinct CDR3 sequences, with 13% found just once. A word on this clonotype: No antigen is known for it.

The material sequenced was PBMCs or a T cell subset sorted from them (not recorded which). The TCR originated in a man between 18 and 35 years old who had mild COVID-19 (a few samples of this study predate the infection). Cell type and time point are not known. The chain couples TRBV11-2 to TRBJ2-2; 9 positions match TRBD1. The CDR3 nucleotides are TGTGCCAGCAGCTTTAACAGGGGGCAAGGCGGGGAGCTGTTTTTT. Its protein is CASSFNRGQGGELFF.